The sequence of this T cell receptor beta chain was determined in a study of beta chain features in type 1 diabetes. Study-wide points: Reduced insertions and increased deletions marked VDJ junctions in type 1 diabetes patients. Within the patient group, naive, central memory and Treg TCRB repertoires appeared more similar to each other than within healthy donors.

Naive, central memory, regulatory and stem cell-like memory cells within the CD4+ compartment were sorted using CD45RO/CCR7/CD25/CD127/CD95/CD27. The CDR3 has 14 amino acids. Per germline, CDR1 SGHTA and CDR2 FQGTGA. Trimming took 6 bases from V and 5 from J; bases not matched to a gene: 8. About this clone: The antigen remains undetermined.

Sequencing targeted expressed TCRB transcripts, as all isolated RNA had been reverse transcribed. Profiled with immunoSEQ multiplex PCR; TCRdb holds only in-frame clones, not every one. Of approximately 160,000 clones detected, 8.1% appear once; the ten largest clones hold about 0.6%. Sequencing input: central memory CD4+ T cells from blood. The clonotype originates from a man between 18 and 29 years old in good health. The chain couples TRBV7-3 to TRBJ1-1; 8 nucleotides line up with TRBD1. The CDR3 nucleotides read TGTGCCAGCAGACTACAGGGGGGAAAGACTGAAGCTTTCTTT. It yields the protein CASRLQGGKTEAFF.